A selection of T cell receptor beta chains follows, all from one sample in a study of blood T cell repertoires in COVID-19. Produced via immunoSEQ multiplex PCR; TCRdb's table is partial and in-frame only. The sample includes some 70,000 clones, approximately 85% of them seen just once. Material: peripheral blood. These receptors originate from a woman aged 55-70 years with COVID-19, enrolled during active disease. The CDR3 runs from the conserved cysteine through the conserved F or W. D genes are given only for firm matches. Clone size is given for some rows only: seen once, a few or many times, or a class if the clone is expanded.

j_gene: TRBJ1-1
abundance: -
d_gene: -
v_gene: TRBV18
CDR3nt: TGTGCCAGCTCACCATGGGCTGAGAACACTGAAGCTTTCTTT
CDR3aa: CASSPWAENTEAFF

j_gene: TRBJ2-1
abundance: -
d_gene: -
v_gene: TRBV6-2/TRBV6-3
CDR3nt: TGTGCCAGCAGTCCACAAACTAGTAGCCCTTCCAATGAGCAGTTCTTC
CDR3aa: CASSPQTSSPSNEQFF

j_gene: TRBJ2-7
abundance: -
d_gene: -
v_gene: TRBV18
CDR3nt: TGTGCCAGCTCACCAACGGAGAGGTCCCGCTCCTACGAGCAGTACTTC
CDR3aa: CASSPTERSRSYEQYF

j_gene: TRBJ2-7
abundance: -
d_gene: TRBD2
v_gene: TRBV11-2
CDR3nt: TGTGCCAGCAGCTTAGATCTTACTAGCGGATACTACGAGCAGTACTTC
CDR3aa: CASSLDLTSGYYEQYF

j_gene: TRBJ1-3
abundance: -
d_gene: TRBD1
v_gene: TRBV6-5
CDR3nt: TGTGCCAGCATACGACAGGGGGCGTGGAACACCATATATTTT
CDR3aa: CASIRQGAWNTIYF

j_gene: TRBJ2-1
abundance: once
d_gene: -
v_gene: TRBV29-1
CDR3nt: TGCAGCGTTGCTGGCGGAGAATACAATGAGCAGTTCTTC
CDR3aa: CSVAGGEYNEQFF

j_gene: TRBJ2-5
abundance: -
d_gene: TRBD1
v_gene: TRBV7-9
CDR3nt: TGTGCCAGCAGCTTAGGGACAGGCCAAGAGACCCAGTACTTC
CDR3aa: CASSLGTGQETQYF

j_gene: TRBJ1-1
abundance: -
d_gene: TRBD1
v_gene: TRBV27
CDR3nt: TGTGCCAGCAGTTTAACCCCCGGGACAGAAACTGAAGCTTTCTTT
CDR3aa: CASSLTPGTETEAFF

j_gene: TRBJ2-2
abundance: -
d_gene: -
v_gene: TRBV10-2
CDR3nt: TGCGCCAGCCTAGGAACACGGAACACCGGGGAGCTGTTTTTT
CDR3aa: CASLGTRNTGELFF

j_gene: TRBJ1-1
abundance: -
d_gene: -
v_gene: TRBV7-2
CDR3nt: TGTGCCAGCAGTCGCAGGGGCGGGACTGAAGCTTTCTTT
CDR3aa: CASSRRGGTEAFF

j_gene: TRBJ2-2
abundance: -
d_gene: TRBD1
v_gene: TRBV4-2
CDR3nt: TGTGCCAGCAGCCAAGGACAGGGGGCTGGCACCGGGGAGCTGTTTTTT
CDR3aa: CASSQGQGAGTGELFF

j_gene: TRBJ2-1
abundance: -
d_gene: TRBD2
v_gene: TRBV4-1
CDR3nt: TGCGCCAGCAGCCAAGAAGGTCCCGGGACTAGCGGCTACAATGAGCAGTTCTTC
CDR3aa: CASSQEGPGTSGYNEQFF

j_gene: TRBJ2-7
abundance: -
d_gene: TRBD2
v_gene: TRBV7-2
CDR3nt: TGTGCCAGCAGCCGCACTAGCGGGTTCTCCTACGAGCAGTACTTC
CDR3aa: CASSRTSGFSYEQYF

j_gene: TRBJ2-5
abundance: -
d_gene: TRBD2
v_gene: TRBV6-2/TRBV6-3
CDR3nt: TGTGCCAGCAGTTGGGGACTAGCGGGGGGAGGAGAGACCCAGTACTTC
CDR3aa: CASSWGLAGGGETQYF

j_gene: TRBJ2-7
abundance: -
d_gene: TRBD2
v_gene: TRBV5-1
CDR3nt: TGCGCCAGCAGCTCTGGGGGACTAGCGGGAGTCGAGCAGTACTTC
CDR3aa: CASSSGGLAGVEQYF

j_gene: TRBJ2-7
abundance: -
d_gene: TRBD1
v_gene: TRBV6-5
CDR3nt: TGTGCCAGCAGTTACTTAGACAGGGGGCTATACGAGCAGTACTTC
CDR3aa: CASSYLDRGLYEQYF

j_gene: TRBJ2-1
abundance: -
d_gene: TRBD2
v_gene: TRBV11-3
CDR3nt: TGTGCCAGCAGCCCACCGGCGGGGGGGCCCGAGCAGTTCTTC
CDR3aa: CASSPPAGGPEQFF

j_gene: TRBJ2-7
abundance: -
d_gene: TRBD1
v_gene: TRBV24-1
CDR3nt: TGTGCCACCAGTGATTTGCGGGGTTGGGGACAGGGGGCCTACGAGCAGTACTTC
CDR3aa: CATSDLRGWGQGAYEQYF

j_gene: TRBJ2-7
abundance: -
d_gene: -
v_gene: TRBV2
CDR3nt: TGTGCCAGCACCAAGACAGAAATCTACGAGCAGTACTTC
CDR3aa: CASTKTEIYEQYF

j_gene: TRBJ1-5
abundance: -
d_gene: -
v_gene: TRBV7-2
CDR3nt: TGTGCCAGCAGCTGGGAGGGAAGCCAGCCCCAGCATTTT
CDR3aa: CASSWEGSQPQHF

j_gene: TRBJ2-1
abundance: -
d_gene: -
v_gene: TRBV27
CDR3nt: TGTGCCATTACCTTTGAGGGGGTCCCCTCCTACAATGAGCAGTTCTTC
CDR3aa: CAITFEGVPSYNEQFF

j_gene: TRBJ1-3
abundance: once
d_gene: -
v_gene: TRBV7-2
CDR3nt: TGTGCCAGCAGCTTCGGGGGTCAGTCTGGAAACACCATATATTTT
CDR3aa: CASSFGGQSGNTIYF

j_gene: TRBJ2-1
abundance: -
d_gene: -
v_gene: TRBV7-9
CDR3nt: TGTGCCAGCAGAAGCCCACGCTCCTACAATGAGCAGTTCTTC
CDR3aa: CASRSPRSYNEQFF

j_gene: TRBJ1-3
abundance: once
d_gene: TRBD1
v_gene: TRBV5-1
CDR3nt: TGCGCCAGCAGCCCCGGGACAGGGATCAGCTCTGGAAACACCATATATTTT
CDR3aa: CASSPGTGISSGNTIYF

j_gene: TRBJ2-7
abundance: -
d_gene: -
v_gene: TRBV6-2/TRBV6-3
CDR3nt: TGTGCCAGCAGTTACTCGAAGATAGCGGACTACGAGCAGTACTTC
CDR3aa: CASSYSKIADYEQYF

j_gene: TRBJ2-1
abundance: -
d_gene: TRBD2
v_gene: TRBV7-9
CDR3nt: TGTGCCAGCAGCTCGACTAGCGGGGTCTACAATGAGCAGTTCTTC
CDR3aa: CASSSTSGVYNEQFF

j_gene: TRBJ2-3
abundance: -
d_gene: TRBD2
v_gene: TRBV10-2
CDR3nt: TGCGCCGCCAGGAGCGGGGGGGCCAAGTCGTATACGCAGTATTTT
CDR3aa: CAARSGGAKSYTQYF

j_gene: TRBJ2-7
abundance: few
d_gene: TRBD1
v_gene: TRBV7-2
CDR3nt: TGTGCCAGCAGCTACCCGACAGGGCCGGAGGAGCAGTACTTC
CDR3aa: CASSYPTGPEEQYF

j_gene: TRBJ1-5
abundance: -
d_gene: TRBD1
v_gene: TRBV9
CDR3nt: TGTGCCAGCAGCATGACAGGGGCTAGCAATCAGCCCCAGCATTTT
CDR3aa: CASSMTGASNQPQHF

j_gene: TRBJ2-5
abundance: once
d_gene: -
v_gene: TRBV5-1
CDR3nt: TGCGCCAGCAGCTTGCTCTACAGGGAAGAGACCCAGTACTTC
CDR3aa: CASSLLYREETQYF